This TCR beta chain was sequenced in a study of metastatic and nonmetastatic thyroid tumors. Overall study context: Repertoire comparisons spanned blood and tumor or nodule tissue from malignant and benign thyroid patients.

This clone was detected many times. Its antigen is not identified. Broader study findings: As reported, TCR beta diversity in blood and tumor was significantly higher in malignant thyroid tumors than in benign nodules.

Prior to thyroid surgery, none of the patients had received any treatment. Original methodology: Across clinicopathological groups, CDR3 differences served as the basis for building a distant-metastasis classifier for papillary thyroid cancer. TCRdb re-called clones from the PCR reads using MiXCR. These V and J calls rely on TCRdb rather than the paper's analysis. The sample records fewer than 15,000 clones, approximately 12% being singletons. The V gene's germline CDR1 is SGHNT and CDR2 YYREEE (reference sequence). The ends lost 4 bases at V and 4 bases at J; junction bases unmatched: 10. This CDR3 spans 16 amino acids.

Sample: blood. The chain is built from TRBV5-4 and TRBJ2-3; 9 nucleotides agree with TRBD2. The clonotype was recovered from a female donor with papillary thyroid cancer or a benign thyroid nodule (not recorded which). Some clones in this sample may be carry-over from other donors' samples. CDR3 loop: CASSTRLAGISDTQYF. CDR3 bases: TGTGCCAGCAGCACCCGTCTAGCGGGAATCTCAGATACGCAGTATTTT. The full variable domain, rest sourced from reference TRBV5-4 and TRBJ2-3, is ETGVTQSPTHLIKTRGQQVTLRCSSQSGHNTVSWYQQALGQGPQFIFQYYREEENGRGNFPPRFSGLQFPNYSSELNVNALELDDSALYLCASSTRLAGISDTQYFGPGTRLTVL.